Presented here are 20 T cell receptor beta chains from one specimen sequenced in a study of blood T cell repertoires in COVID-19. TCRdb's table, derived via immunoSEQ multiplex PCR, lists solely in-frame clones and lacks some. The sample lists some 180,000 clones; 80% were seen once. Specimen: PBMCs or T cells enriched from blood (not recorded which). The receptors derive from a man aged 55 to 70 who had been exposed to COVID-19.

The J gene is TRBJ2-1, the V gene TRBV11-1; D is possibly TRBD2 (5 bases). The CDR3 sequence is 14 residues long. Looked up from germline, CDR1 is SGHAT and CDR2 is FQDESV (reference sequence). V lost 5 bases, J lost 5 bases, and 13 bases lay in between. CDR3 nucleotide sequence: TGTGCCAGCAGCGAGTTCGGGATCGACAATGAGCAGTTCTTC. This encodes CASSEFGIDNEQFF.

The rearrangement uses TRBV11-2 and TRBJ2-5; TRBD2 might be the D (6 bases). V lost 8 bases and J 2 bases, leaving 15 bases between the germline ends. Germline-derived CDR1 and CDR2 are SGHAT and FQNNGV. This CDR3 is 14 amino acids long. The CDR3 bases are TGTGCCAGCGGCACCGGGGGTTGGCAAGAGACCCAGTACTTC. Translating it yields CASGTGGWQETQYF.

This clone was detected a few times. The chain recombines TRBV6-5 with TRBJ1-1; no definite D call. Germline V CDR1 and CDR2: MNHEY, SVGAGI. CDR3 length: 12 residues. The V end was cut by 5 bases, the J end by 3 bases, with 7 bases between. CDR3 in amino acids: CASSPGYTEAFF. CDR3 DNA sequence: TGTGCCAGCAGTCCGGGGTACACTGAAGCTTTCTTT.

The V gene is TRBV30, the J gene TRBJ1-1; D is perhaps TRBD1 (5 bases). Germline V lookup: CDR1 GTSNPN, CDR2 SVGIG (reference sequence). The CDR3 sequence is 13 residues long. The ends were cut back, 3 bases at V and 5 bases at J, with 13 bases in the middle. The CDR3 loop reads CAWSPGSYTEAFF. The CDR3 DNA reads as TGTGCCTGGAGCCCAGGGTCCTATACTGAAGCTTTCTTT.

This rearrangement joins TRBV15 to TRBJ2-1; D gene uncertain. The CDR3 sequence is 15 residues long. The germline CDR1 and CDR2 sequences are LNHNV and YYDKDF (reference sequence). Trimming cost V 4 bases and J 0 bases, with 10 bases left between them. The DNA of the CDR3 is TGTGCCACCAGCAAACTTCGTAACTCCTACAATGAGCAGTTCTTC. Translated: CATSKLRNSYNEQFF.

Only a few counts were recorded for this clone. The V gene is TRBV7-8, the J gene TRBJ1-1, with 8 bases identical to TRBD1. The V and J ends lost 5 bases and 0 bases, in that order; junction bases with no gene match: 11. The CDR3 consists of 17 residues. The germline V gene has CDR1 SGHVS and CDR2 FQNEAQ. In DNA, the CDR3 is TGTGCCAGCAGCAGCTTGACAGGGGCAATCATGAACACTGAAGCTTTCTTT. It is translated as CASSSLTGAIMNTEAFF.

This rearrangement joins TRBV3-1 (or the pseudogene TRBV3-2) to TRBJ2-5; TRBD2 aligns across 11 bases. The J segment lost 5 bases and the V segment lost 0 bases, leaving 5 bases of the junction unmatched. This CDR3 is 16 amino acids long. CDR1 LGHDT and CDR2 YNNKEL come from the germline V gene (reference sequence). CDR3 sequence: CASSQDILAGGETQYF. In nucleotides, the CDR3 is TGTGCCAGCAGCCAAGATATATTAGCGGGAGGGGAGACCCAGTACTTC.

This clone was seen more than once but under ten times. CDR3 coding DNA: TGTGCCAGCTCCTCAGGGGCCGGGACAGGTGTTTACGAGCAGTACTTC. It translates to CASSSGAGTGVYEQYF. V gene TRBV18 combines with J gene TRBJ2-7; 8 bases are shared with TRBD1. The V and J ends lost 6 bases and 4 bases, in that order; junction bases with no gene match: 14. This CDR3 region has 16 residues. CDR1 KGHSH and CDR2 LQKENI come from the germline V gene.

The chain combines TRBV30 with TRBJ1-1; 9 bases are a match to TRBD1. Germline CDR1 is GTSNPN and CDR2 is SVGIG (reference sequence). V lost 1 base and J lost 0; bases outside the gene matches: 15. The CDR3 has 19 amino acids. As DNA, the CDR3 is TGTGCCTGGAGTGAAATACCGGGACAGGGAATTTCCTTGAACACTGAAGCTTTCTTT. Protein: CAWSEIPGQGISLNTEAFF.

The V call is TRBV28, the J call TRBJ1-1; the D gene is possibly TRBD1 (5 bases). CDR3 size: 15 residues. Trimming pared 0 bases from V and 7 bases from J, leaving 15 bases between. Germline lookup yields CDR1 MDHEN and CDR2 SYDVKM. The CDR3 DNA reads TGTGCCAGCAGTTTATGGTCAGGAGGGAGGGGTGAAGCTTTCTTT. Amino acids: CASSLWSGGRGEAFF.

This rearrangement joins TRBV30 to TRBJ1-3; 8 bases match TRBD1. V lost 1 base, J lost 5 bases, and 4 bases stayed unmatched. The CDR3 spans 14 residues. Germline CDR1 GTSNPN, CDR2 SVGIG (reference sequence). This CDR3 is CAWSGQGSRNTIYF. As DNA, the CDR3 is TGTGCCTGGAGTGGACAGGGGAGCAGAAACACCATATATTTT.

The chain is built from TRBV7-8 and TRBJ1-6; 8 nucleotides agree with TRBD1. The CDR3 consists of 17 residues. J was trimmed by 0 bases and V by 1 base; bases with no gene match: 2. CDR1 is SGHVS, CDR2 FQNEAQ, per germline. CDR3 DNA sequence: TGTGCCAGCAGCTTAGTAACAGGGGGCTCCTATAATTCACCCCTCCACTTT. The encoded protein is CASSLVTGGSYNSPLHF.

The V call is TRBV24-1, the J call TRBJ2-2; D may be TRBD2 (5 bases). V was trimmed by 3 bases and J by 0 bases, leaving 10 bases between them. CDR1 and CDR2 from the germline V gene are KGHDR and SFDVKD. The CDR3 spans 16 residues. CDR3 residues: CATSDAGPPNTGELFF. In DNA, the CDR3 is TGTGCCACCAGTGATGCGGGCCCTCCGAACACCGGGGAGCTGTTTTTT.

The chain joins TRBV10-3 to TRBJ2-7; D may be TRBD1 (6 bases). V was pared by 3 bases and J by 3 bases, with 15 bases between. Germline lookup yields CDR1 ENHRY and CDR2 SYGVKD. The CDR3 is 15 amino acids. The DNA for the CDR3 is TGTGCCATCAGTGACGCAGGGGTGACAGGCTACGAGCAGTACTTC. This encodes CAISDAGVTGYEQYF.

The CDR3 protein is CASTPRVALYNEQFF. In DNA form, the CDR3 reads TGTGCCAGCACCCCCCGGGTAGCGCTCTACAATGAGCAGTTCTTC. The V call is TRBV27, the J call TRBJ2-1; a weak D match, TRBD2 (5 bases). V was cut by 7 bases and J by 3 bases, with 16 bases left in between. Germline loops: CDR1 MNHEY, CDR2 SMNVEV (reference sequence). The length of the CDR3 is 15 residues.

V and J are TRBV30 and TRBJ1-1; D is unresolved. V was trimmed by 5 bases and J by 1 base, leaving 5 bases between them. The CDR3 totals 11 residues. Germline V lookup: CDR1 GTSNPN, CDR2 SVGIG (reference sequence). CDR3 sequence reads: CAWGRNTEAFF. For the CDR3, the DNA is TGTGCCTGGGGGCGGAACACTGAAGCTTTCTTT.

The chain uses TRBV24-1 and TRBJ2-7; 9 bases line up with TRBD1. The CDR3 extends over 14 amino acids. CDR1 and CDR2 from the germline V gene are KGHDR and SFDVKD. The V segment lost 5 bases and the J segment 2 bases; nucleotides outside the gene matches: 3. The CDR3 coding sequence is TGTGCCACCAGTGGGGGACAGGGCCCCTACGAGCAGTACTTC. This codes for CATSGGQGPYEQYF.

CDR3 amino acids: CASSIVSDYEQYF. DNA of the CDR3: TGTGCCAGCAGCATCGTCAGTGACTACGAGCAGTACTTC. The gene calls are TRBV21-1 and TRBJ2-7; the table assigns TRBD1, which was not confirmed against the DNA. TRBV21-1 is listed as a pseudogene. The CDR3 runs 13 residues.

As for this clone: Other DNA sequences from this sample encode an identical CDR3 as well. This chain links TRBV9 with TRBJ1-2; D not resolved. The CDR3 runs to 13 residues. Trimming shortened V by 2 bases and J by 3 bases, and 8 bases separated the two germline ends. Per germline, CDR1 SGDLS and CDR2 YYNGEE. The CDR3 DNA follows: TGTGCCAGCAGCGTGGCAGCGGACTATGGCTACACCTTC. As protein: CASSVAADYGYTF.

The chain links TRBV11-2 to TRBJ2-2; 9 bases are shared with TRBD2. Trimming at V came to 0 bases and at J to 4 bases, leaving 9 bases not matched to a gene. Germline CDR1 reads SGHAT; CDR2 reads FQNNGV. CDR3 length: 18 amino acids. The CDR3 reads CASSLDRGLAGRTGELFF. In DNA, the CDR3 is TGTGCCAGCAGCTTAGATCGGGGCCTAGCGGGACGCACCGGGGAGCTGTTTTTT. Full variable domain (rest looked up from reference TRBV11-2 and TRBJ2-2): EAGVAQSPRYKIIEKRQSVAFWCNPISGHATLYWYQQILGQGPKLLIQFQNNGVVDDSQLPKDRFSAERLKGVDSTLKIQPAKLEDSAVYLCASSLDRGLAGRTGELFFGEGSRLTVL.